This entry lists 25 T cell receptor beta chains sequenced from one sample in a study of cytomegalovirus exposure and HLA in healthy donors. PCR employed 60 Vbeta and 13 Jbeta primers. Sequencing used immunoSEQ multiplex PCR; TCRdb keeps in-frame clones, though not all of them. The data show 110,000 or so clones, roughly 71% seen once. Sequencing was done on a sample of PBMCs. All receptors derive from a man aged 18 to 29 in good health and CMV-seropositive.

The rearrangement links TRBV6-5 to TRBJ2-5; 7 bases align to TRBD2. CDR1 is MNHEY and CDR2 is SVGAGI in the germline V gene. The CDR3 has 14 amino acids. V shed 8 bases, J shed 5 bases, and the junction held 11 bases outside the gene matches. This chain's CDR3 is CASRRTRGGETQYF. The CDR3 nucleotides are TGTGCCAGCCGGAGGACTAGGGGCGGGGAGACCCAGTACTTC.

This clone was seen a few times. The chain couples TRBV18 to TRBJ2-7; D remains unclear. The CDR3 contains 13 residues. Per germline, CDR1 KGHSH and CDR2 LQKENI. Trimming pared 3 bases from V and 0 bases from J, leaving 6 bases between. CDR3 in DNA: TGTGCCAGCTCACCCTATAGCTCCTACGAGCAGTACGTC. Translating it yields CASSPYSSYEQYV.

The CDR3, as DNA: TGTGCCAGCTCACCGGGGGGGTCAGTTGAAGCTTTCTTT. Its protein is CASSPGGSVEAFF. The V gene is TRBV18, the J gene TRBJ1-1, with D perhaps TRBD1 (5 bases). Trimming left V 3 bases short and J 7 bases short, with 12 bases between. This CDR3 is 13 amino acids long. The germline V gene encodes CDR1 KGHSH and CDR2 LQKENI.

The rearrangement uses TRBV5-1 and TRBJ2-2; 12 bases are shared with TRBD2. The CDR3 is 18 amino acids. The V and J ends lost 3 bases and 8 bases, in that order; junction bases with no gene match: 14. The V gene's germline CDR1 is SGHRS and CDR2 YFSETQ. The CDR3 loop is CASSSRTSGVKELGELFF. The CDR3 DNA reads TGCGCCAGCAGCTCTCGGACTAGCGGGGTGAAAGAGTTGGGGGAGCTGTTTTTT.

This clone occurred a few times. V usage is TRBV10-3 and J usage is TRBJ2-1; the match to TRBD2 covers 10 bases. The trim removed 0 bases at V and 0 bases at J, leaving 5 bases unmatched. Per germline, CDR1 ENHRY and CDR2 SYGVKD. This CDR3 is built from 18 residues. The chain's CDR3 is CAISESSGGPSSYNEQFF. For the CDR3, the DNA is TGTGCCATCAGTGAGTCTAGCGGGGGGCCCAGCTCCTACAATGAGCAGTTCTTC.

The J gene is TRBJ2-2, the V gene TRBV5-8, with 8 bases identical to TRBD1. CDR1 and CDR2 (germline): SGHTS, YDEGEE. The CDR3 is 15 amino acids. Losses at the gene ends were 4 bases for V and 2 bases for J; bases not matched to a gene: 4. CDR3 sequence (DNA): TGTGCCAGCAGCATGGGGACAGGAAACACCGGGGAGCTGTTTTTT. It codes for CASSMGTGNTGELFF.

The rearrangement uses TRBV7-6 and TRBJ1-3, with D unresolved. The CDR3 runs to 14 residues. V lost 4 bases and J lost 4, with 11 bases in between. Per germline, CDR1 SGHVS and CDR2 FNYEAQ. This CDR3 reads CASSSGQLGNTIYF. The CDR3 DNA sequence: TGTGCCAGCAGCTCGGGTCAGCTCGGAAACACCATATATTTT.

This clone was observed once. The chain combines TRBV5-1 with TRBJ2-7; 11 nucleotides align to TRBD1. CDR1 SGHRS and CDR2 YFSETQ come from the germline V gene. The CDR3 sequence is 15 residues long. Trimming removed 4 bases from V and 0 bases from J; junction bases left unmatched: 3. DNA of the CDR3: TGCGCCAGCAGCGTCGGACAGGGGGCCTCCTACGAGCAGTACTTC. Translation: CASSVGQGASYEQYF.

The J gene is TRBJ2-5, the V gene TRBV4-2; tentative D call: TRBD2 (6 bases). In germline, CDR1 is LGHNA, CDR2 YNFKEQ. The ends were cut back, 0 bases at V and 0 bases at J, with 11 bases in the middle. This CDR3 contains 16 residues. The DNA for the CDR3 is TGTGCCAGCAGCCAAGAGCGCGGGGCGTACCAAGAGACCCAGTACTTC. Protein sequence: CASSQERGAYQETQYF.

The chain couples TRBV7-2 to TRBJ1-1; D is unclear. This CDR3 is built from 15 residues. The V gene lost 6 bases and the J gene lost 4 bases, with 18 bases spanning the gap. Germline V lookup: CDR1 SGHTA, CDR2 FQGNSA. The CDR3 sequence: CASRYDVSRGTEAFF. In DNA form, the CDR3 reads TGTGCCAGCAGGTATGATGTGTCTCGGGGCACTGAAGCTTTCTTT. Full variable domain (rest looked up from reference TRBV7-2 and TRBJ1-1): GAGVSQSPSNKVTEKGKDVELRCDPISGHTALYWYRQSLGQGLEFLIYFQGNSAPDKSGLPSDRFSAERTGGSVSTLTIQRTQQEDSAVYLCASRYDVSRGTEAFFGQGTRLTVV.

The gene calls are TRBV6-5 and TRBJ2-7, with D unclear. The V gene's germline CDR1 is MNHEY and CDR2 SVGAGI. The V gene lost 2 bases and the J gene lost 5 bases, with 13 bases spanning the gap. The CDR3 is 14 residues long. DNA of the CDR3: TGTGCCAGCAGTTACCGAGGAGATTGGGACGAGCAGTACTTC. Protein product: CASSYRGDWDEQYF.

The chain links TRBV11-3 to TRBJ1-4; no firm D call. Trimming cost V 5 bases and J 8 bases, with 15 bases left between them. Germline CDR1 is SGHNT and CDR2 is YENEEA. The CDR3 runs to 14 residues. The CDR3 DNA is TGTGCCAGCAGCACCGGGGTTAGTAACGAAAAACTGTTTTTT. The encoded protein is CASSTGVSNEKLFF.

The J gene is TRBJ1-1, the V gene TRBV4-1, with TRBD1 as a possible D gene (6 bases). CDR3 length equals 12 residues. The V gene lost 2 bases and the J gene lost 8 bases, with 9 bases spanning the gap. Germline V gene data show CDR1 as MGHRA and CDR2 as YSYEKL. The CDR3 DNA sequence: TGCGCCAGCAGCCAAACCGACAGGGAAGCTTTCTTT. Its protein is CASSQTDREAFF.

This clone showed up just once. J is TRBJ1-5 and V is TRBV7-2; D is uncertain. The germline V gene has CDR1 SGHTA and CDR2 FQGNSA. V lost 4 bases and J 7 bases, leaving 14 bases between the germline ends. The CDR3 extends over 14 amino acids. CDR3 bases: TGTGCCAGCAGCTACAAGACTGGGTTCCAGCCCCAGCATTTT. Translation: CASSYKTGFQPQHF.

In nucleotides, the CDR3 is TGTGCCAGCAGCTTCTCCCCTCGTCCGACTGATACGCAGTATTTT. This sequence encodes CASSFSPRPTDTQYF. The rearrangement links TRBV7-9 to TRBJ2-3; D remains ambiguous. Germline lookup yields CDR1 SEHNR and CDR2 FQNEAQ (reference sequence). Trimming shortened V by 3 bases and J by 6 bases, and 16 bases separated the two germline ends. This CDR3 spans 15 amino acids.

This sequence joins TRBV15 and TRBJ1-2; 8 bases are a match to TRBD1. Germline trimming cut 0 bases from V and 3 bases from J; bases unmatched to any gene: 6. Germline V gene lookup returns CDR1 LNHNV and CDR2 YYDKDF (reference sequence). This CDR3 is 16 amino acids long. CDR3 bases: TGTGCCACCAGCAGAGATAGGGCAGGGGGCGACTATGGCTACACCTTC. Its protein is CATSRDRAGGDYGYTF.

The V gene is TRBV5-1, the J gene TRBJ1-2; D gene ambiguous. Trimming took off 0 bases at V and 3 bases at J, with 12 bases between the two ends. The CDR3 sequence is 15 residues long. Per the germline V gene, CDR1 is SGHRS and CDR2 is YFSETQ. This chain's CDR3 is CASSLEPERDYGYTF. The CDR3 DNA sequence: TGCGCCAGCAGCTTGGAACCGGAGAGAGACTATGGCTACACCTTC.

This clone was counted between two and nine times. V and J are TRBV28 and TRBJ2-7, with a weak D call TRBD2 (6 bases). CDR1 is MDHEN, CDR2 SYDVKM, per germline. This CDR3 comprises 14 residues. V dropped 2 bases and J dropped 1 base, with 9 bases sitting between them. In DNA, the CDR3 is TGTGCCAGCAGTTTACGGCGGGGATCCTACGAGCAGTACTTC. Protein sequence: CASSLRRGSYEQYF.

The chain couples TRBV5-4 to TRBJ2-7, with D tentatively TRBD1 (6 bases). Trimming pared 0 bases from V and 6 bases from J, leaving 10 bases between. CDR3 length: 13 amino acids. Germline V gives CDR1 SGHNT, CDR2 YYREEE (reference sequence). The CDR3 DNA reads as TGTGCCAGCAGCTTGGACAGGGAAGGCGAGCAGTACGTC. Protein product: CASSLDREGEQYV.

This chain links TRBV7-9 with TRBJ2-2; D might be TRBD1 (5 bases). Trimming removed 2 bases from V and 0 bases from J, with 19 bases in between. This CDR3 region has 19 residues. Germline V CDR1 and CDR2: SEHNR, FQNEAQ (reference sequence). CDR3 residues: CASSLRQGTLSPNTGELFF. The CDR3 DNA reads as TGTGCCAGCAGCTTACGGCAGGGCACCCTCTCACCGAACACCGGGGAGCTGTTTTTT.

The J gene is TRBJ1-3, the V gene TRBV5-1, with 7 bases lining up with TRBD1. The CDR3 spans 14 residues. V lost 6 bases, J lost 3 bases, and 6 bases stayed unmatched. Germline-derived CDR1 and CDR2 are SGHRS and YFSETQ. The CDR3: CASTSTGDGNTIYF. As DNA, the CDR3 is TGCGCCAGCACTTCCACAGGGGATGGAAACACCATATATTTT.

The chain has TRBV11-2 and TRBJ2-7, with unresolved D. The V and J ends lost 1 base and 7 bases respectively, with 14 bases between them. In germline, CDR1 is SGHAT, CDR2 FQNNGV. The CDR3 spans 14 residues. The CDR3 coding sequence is TGTGCCAGCAGCTTAGTCGTGCGGCTGTGGGAGCAGTACTTC. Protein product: CASSLVVRLWEQYF.

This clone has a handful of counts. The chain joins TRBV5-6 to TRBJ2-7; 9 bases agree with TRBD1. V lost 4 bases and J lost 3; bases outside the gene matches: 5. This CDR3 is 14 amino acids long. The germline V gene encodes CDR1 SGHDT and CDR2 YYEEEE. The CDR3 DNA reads TGTGCCAGCAGCGCGGACAGGGGACACTACGAGCAGTACTTC. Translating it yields CASSADRGHYEQYF.

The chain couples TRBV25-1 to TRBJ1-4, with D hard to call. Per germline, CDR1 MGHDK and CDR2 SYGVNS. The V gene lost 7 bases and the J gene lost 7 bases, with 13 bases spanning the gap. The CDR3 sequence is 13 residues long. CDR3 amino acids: CASNGDRTEKLFF. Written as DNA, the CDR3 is TGTGCCAGCAACGGAGACCGAACTGAAAAACTGTTTTTT.

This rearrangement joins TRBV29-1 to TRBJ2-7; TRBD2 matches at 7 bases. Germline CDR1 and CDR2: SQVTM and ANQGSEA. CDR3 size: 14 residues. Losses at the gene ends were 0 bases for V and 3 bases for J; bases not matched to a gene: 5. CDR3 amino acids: CSVEDAKRGYEQYF. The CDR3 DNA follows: TGCAGCGTTGAAGATGCGAAGCGGGGCTACGAGCAGTACTTC.